This T cell receptor (beta chain) was sequenced in a study of shared clonotypes between healthy human individuals. For this clone: The antigen remains undetermined.

This CDR3 region has 15 residues. Trimming removed 5 bases at V and 8 bases at J, with 16 bases between. Germline CDR1 and CDR2: SEHNR and FQNEAQ (reference sequence). At deep level, the assay was performed. Sorted-subset replicate PCR reactions contained roughly 200 ng DNA, corresponding to some 30,000 T cell genomes. Assay: immunoSEQ multiplex PCR; the TCRdb copy retains only in-frame clones and omits some. The sample has a few million clones; about 94% are singletons. The study's findings and limits: Clonotype sharing among donors was expected to depend on sequencing depth.

The sequence came from a man younger than 35 in good health. The chain employs TRBV7-9 and TRBJ1-6; maybe TRBD1 (5 bases). Sequenced input: naive CD4+ T cells sorted from blood. The sample's subset: CD45RA+ positively selected. The CDR3 sequence is CASSGSTGTDSPLHF. The CDR3 DNA follows: TGTGCCAGCAGCGGTTCCACAGGAACCGATTCACCCCTCCACTTT.